This T cell receptor (beta chain) was retrieved from a study of T-cell reconstitution after alpha-beta-depleted transplantation in children. The CDR3 totals 16 residues. The ends lost 4 bases at V and 2 bases at J; junction bases unmatched: 6. Germline values: CDR1 KGHDR, CDR2 SFDVKD. Construction of the TCRbeta library involved unique molecular identifiers. Via MiXCR, TCRdb re-called the PCR reads, giving one row per CDR3 protein. The repertoire holds approximately 82,000 distinct CDR3 sequences, around 15% seen once, with less than 20% in the top ten. This chain connects TRBV24-1 to TRBJ2-3, with 9 bases that match TRBD1. The receptor comes from a male patient aged 2 to 9 who had a stem cell transplant for acute lymphoblastic leukemia, so the T cells may come from the graft donor. The specimen comprised PBMCs, mostly from graft donor cells, sampled 180 days after TCRalphabeta/CD19-depleted stem cell transplant. CDR3 bases: TGTGCCACCAGTGACCCCGGGACAGGGTACACAGATACGCAGTATTTT. It specifies CATSDPGTGYTDTQYF.